The 22 T cell receptor beta chains given below trace back to one sample, sequenced in a study of spatial heterogeneity in lung cancer. TCRdb redid the calling of the 5' RACE reads with MiXCR, one entry per CDR3 protein. The table lists about 4,000 distinct CDR3 sequences, about 16% of them singletons. The time point is: sample taken at primary tumor resection. Frozen PBMC, nontumor lung or tumor provided whole RNA, which was sequenced unsorted. Sequences were derived from PBMCs, sampled at surgery. The receptors derive from a male donor with early-stage non-small cell lung cancer.

This clonotype came up once. V gene TRBV12-3 or TRBV12-4 combines with J gene TRBJ2-2; 9 positions match TRBD2. The CDR3 sequence is 15 residues long. With V trimmed by 6 bases and J by 1 base, 3 bases remained unmatched. CDR3 nucleotides: TGTGCCAGCAGACTAGCGGGCCTGAACACCGGGGAGCTGTTTTTT. Its translation is CASRLAGLNTGELFF.

This clonotype was detected many times. This rearrangement joins TRBV2 to TRBJ2-5, with D possibly TRBD1 on 6 matching bases. CDR1 is SNHLY, CDR2 FYNNEI, per germline. Trimming shortened V by 6 bases and J by 5 bases, and 19 bases separated the two germline ends. There are 15 residues in the CDR3. The CDR3 bases are TGTGCCAGCAGGACTCGACAGGCGGGTGGTGAGACCCAGTACTTC. This sequence encodes CASRTRQAGGETQYF.

By sample share, this clonotype is medium-sized. This chain links TRBV30 with TRBJ1-5; 8 positions match TRBD1. The germline CDR1 and CDR2 sequences are GTSNPN and SVGIG (reference sequence). V was clipped by 2 bases and J by 7 bases; unmatched bases: 7. This CDR3 is 14 amino acids long. CDR3 bases: TGTGCCTGGAGTCCAGGACAGGGACAGCAGCCCCAGCATTTT. As protein: CAWSPGQGQQPQHF.

This clonotype was detected only once. V usage is TRBV3-1 and J usage is TRBJ1-2, with D unclear. The CDR3 contains 13 residues. Germline lookup yields CDR1 LGHDT and CDR2 YNNKEL (reference sequence). The ends were cut back, 5 bases at V and 8 bases at J, with 15 bases in the middle. The CDR3: CASSNTAPDGYTF. The CDR3 DNA reads TGTGCCAGCAGCAACACTGCTCCCGACGGCTACACCTTC.

This clonotype showed up just a few times. The chain uses TRBV6-1 and TRBJ2-3; 12 bases agree with TRBD2. The CDR3 is made up of 15 amino acids. J gave up 2 bases and V 4 bases, and 1 base lay outside the gene matches. From germline, CDR1 is MNHNS and CDR2 SASEGT. The CDR3 DNA reads TGTGCCAGCAGTGGACTAGCGGGAGACACAGATACGCAGTATTTT. Its protein product is CASSGLAGDTDTQYF.

Only a few counts were recorded for this clonotype. The CDR3 loop is CSAPGTAFEQYF. The CDR3 bases are TGCAGTGCTCCCGGGACAGCCTTCGAGCAGTACTTC. The rearrangement uses TRBV20-1 and TRBJ2-7; 7 bases agree with TRBD1. CDR1 DFQATT and CDR2 SNEGSKA come from the germline V gene (reference sequence). Losses at the gene ends were 5 bases for V and 6 bases for J; bases not matched to a gene: 7. CDR3 length: 12 amino acids.

This clonotype showed up many times. V gene TRBV12-3 or TRBV12-4 combines with J gene TRBJ1-1, with 8 bases aligning to TRBD1. Germline trimming cut 7 bases from V and 0 bases from J; bases unmatched to any gene: 4. This CDR3 contains 14 residues. CDR3 in amino acids: CASTRTGMNTEAFF. CDR3 bases: TGTGCCAGCACCCGGACAGGGATGAACACTGAAGCTTTCTTT.

This clonotype ranks as medium-sized (0.01 to 0.1%). This chain links TRBV13 with TRBJ2-1; D is possibly TRBD2 (6 bases). The germline CDR1 and CDR2 sequences are PRHDT and FYEKMQ (reference sequence). V was clipped by 5 bases and J by 2 bases, with 13 bases between them. The length of the CDR3 is 15 residues. The chain's CDR3 is CASSIERTTYNEQFF. The CDR3 DNA sequence: TGTGCCAGCAGCATAGAGAGGACTACCTACAATGAGCAGTTCTTC.

This clonotype was detected many times. CDR3 residues: CASSVSGTNTDTQYF. CDR3 bases: TGTGCCAGCAGTGTGTCAGGGACTAACACAGATACGCAGTATTTT. The rearrangement links TRBV25-1 to TRBJ2-3, with 7 positions matching TRBD2. V trimming: 4 bases; J trimming: 2 bases; junction bases outside the gene matches: 6. Germline-derived CDR1 and CDR2 are MGHDK and SYGVNS. The CDR3 runs to 15 residues.

This clonotype is classed as medium-sized. The V and J genes are TRBV9 and TRBJ2-3; TRBD2 matches at 9 bases. After removal of 2 bases from V and 4 bases from J, the junction contained 5 bases not matched to a gene. Germline CDR1 SGDLS, CDR2 YYNGEE. The CDR3 has 15 amino acids. The CDR3 loop reads CASSVGGRAPDTQYF. DNA for the CDR3: TGTGCCAGCAGCGTGGGCGGGAGGGCCCCAGATACGCAGTATTTT.

This clonotype showed up many times. V is TRBV3-1 and J is TRBJ2-7, with TRBD2 identical over 7 bases. V was pared by 4 bases and J by 2 bases, with 5 bases of the junction left unmatched. Looked up from germline, CDR1 is LGHDT and CDR2 is YNNKEL (reference sequence). This CDR3 has 14 amino acids. CDR3 amino acids: CASSRASGAYEQYF. For the CDR3, the DNA is TGTGCCAGCAGCCGTGCTAGCGGAGCCTACGAGCAGTACTTC.

By its share, this clonotype is medium-sized (0.01 to 0.1%). The chain carries TRBV4-3 and TRBJ2-2; D could derive from TRBD1 or TRBD2 (5 bases each). V was shortened by 4 bases and J by 1 base, with 10 bases between the two germline ends. Germline loops: CDR1 LGHNA, CDR2 YSLEER. The CDR3 sequence is 15 residues long. The CDR3 sequence: CASSLGTGNTGELFF. For the CDR3, the DNA is TGCGCCAGCAGCCTAGGGACGGGGAACACCGGGGAGCTGTTTTTT.

This clonotype was observed a few times. J is TRBJ2-3 and V is TRBV21-1; the DNA was not compared with TRBD1, the D call given in the table. TRBV21-1 is described as a pseudogene. CDR3 length: 17 amino acids. In DNA form, the CDR3 reads TGTGCCAGCAGCAAATCTCAGGAGCCCCATGGCACAGATACGCAGTATTTT. Encoded protein: CASSKSQEPHGTDTQYF.

This clonotype has more than one count but fewer than ten. The chain recombines TRBV29-1 with TRBJ2-3; a weak D match, TRBD1 (6 bases). V dropped 6 bases and J dropped 6 bases, with 10 bases sitting between them. Germline V lookup: CDR1 SQVTM, CDR2 ANQGSEA. The CDR3 loop spans 11 amino acids. In DNA form, the CDR3 reads TGCAGCGTACAGGGATGGGATACGCAGTATTTT. Residues: CSVQGWDTQYF.

The V call is TRBV6-1, the J call TRBJ1-3; D uncertain. The germline V and J ends were trimmed by 1 base and 7 bases, with 8 bases remaining between them. The CDR3 has 13 amino acids. CDR1 is MNHNS and CDR2 is SASEGT in the germline V gene. Written as DNA, the CDR3 is TGTGCCAGCAGTGAAGTGAAGGGTAACACCATATATTTT. Translated, it gives CASSEVKGNTIYF.

This clonotype was observed a handful of times. The chain is built from TRBV7-2 and TRBJ2-2; no definite D call. The CDR3 runs 13 residues. Germline CDR1 SGHTA, CDR2 FQGNSA. V was trimmed by 5 bases and J by 5 bases, leaving 9 bases between them. CDR3 residues: CASSQLLTGELFF. The CDR3 nucleotides are TGTGCCAGCAGCCAGTTACTTACCGGGGAGCTGTTTTTT. Using reference TRBV7-2 and TRBJ2-2 for the parts outside the CDR3, the full variable domain is GAGVSQSPSNKVTEKGKDVELRCDPISGHTALYWYRQSLGQGLEFLIYFQGNSAPDKSGLPSDRFSAERTGGSVSTLTIQRTQQEDSAVYLCASSQLLTGELFFGEGSRLTVL.

This clonotype was found a few times. The chain couples TRBV20-1 to TRBJ1-3; TRBD1 matches 7 bases. The CDR3 is 13 residues long. The ends lost 7 bases at V and 0 bases at J; junction bases unmatched: 3. CDR1 and CDR2 (germline): DFQATT, SNEGSKA (reference sequence). CDR3 amino acids: CSVGTVSGNTIYF. CDR3 sequence (DNA): TGCAGTGTCGGGACAGTCTCTGGAAACACCATATATTTT.

This clonotype was observed a handful of times. The rearrangement joins TRBV6-6 to TRBJ1-5; D call uncertain. The V end lost 2 bases, the J end lost 2 bases, and 7 bases lay between the germline ends. Germline V gene lookup returns CDR1 MNHNY and CDR2 SVGAGI (reference sequence). This CDR3 has 14 residues. Here the CDR3 reads CASSYSMGNQPQHF. The CDR3 nucleotides are TGTGCCAGCAGTTACAGCATGGGCAATCAGCCCCAGCATTTT.

The DNA for the CDR3 is TGTGCCAGCGGAAGACAGGGGGCGACGACGAACACCGGGGAGCTGTTTTTT. Translation gives CASGRQGATTNTGELFF. V gene TRBV7-8 combines with J gene TRBJ2-2; 10 bases align to TRBD1. Germline-derived CDR1 and CDR2 are SGHVS and FQNEAQ. V lost 8 bases to trimming and J lost 0 bases; unmatched junction nucleotides: 9. This CDR3 comprises 17 residues.

This clonotype appeared a few times. The chain couples TRBV18 to TRBJ2-7; the match to TRBD1 covers 8 bases. The length of the CDR3 is 16 residues. From germline, CDR1 is KGHSH and CDR2 LQKENI. The ends lost 6 bases at V and 2 bases at J; junction bases unmatched: 12. This chain's CDR3 is CASSLIRQGLTYEQYF. The CDR3 DNA sequence: TGTGCCAGCTCCCTAATTCGACAGGGGCTTACCTACGAGCAGTACTTC.

This clonotype was observed at least ten times. This CDR3 reads CASRLRLAGEETQYF. The CDR3 coding sequence is TGTGCCAGCAGACTAAGACTAGCGGGGGAAGAGACCCAGTACTTC. The chain combines TRBV6-5 with TRBJ2-5, with 12 bases identical to TRBD2. The CDR3 has 15 residues. The V and J ends lost 6 bases and 3 bases, in that order; junction bases with no gene match: 5. Germline V gene data show CDR1 as MNHEY and CDR2 as SVGAGI.

The chain joins TRBV4-1 to TRBJ1-1; tentatively, D is TRBD1 (6 bases). This CDR3 has 16 residues. From germline, CDR1 is MGHRA and CDR2 YSYEKL. Trimming removed 3 bases from V and 7 bases from J, with 21 bases in between. CDR3 DNA sequence: TGCGCCAGCAGCCAGGCTTGGCGGGTGAACAGGGATGAAGCTTTCTTT. It codes for CASSQAWRVNRDEAFF.